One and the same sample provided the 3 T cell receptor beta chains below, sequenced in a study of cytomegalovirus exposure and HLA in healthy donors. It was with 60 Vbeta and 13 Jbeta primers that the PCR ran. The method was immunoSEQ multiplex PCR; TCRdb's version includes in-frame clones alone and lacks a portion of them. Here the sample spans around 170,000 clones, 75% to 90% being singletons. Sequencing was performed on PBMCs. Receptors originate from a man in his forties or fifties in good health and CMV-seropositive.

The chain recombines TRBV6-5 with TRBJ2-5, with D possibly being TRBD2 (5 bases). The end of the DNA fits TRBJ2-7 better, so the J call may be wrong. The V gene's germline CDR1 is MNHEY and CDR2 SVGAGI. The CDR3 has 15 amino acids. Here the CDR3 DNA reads TGTGCCAGCAGTTACTTGGGTAGCGACCCCTACGAGCAGTACTTC. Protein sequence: CASSYLGSDPYEQYF.

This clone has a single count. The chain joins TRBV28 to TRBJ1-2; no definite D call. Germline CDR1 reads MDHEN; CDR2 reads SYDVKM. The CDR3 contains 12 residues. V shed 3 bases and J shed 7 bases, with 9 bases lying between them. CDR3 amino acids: CASSFLAVGYTF. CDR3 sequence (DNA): TGTGCCAGCAGTTTTTTAGCAGTTGGCTACACCTTC.

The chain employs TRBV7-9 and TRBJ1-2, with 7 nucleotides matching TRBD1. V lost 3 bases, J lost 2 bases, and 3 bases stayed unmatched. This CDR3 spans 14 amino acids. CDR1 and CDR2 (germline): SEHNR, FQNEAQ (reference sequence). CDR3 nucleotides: TGTGCCAGCAGCTTCTCAGGGGGAAACTATGGCTACACCTTC. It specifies CASSFSGGNYGYTF. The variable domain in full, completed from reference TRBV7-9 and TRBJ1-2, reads DTGVSQNPRHKITKRGQNVTFRCDPISEHNRLYWYRQTLGQGPEFLTYFQNEAQLEKSRLLSDRFSAERPKGSFSTLEIQRTEQGDSAMYLCASSFSGGNYGYTFGSGTRLTVV.